The clone carrying this TCR beta chain was seen more than once but under ten times. These data come from a study of CD8+ T cells in alopecia areata. RNA extraction and reverse transcription yielded cDNA as sequencing template. Clones were read by immunoSEQ multiplex PCR, and TCRdb kept only the in-frame ones, dropping some. The data hold 180,000 or so clones, with roughly 63% observed a single time. J gave up 1 base and V 5 bases, and 10 bases lay outside the gene matches. In germline, CDR1 is SGHTA, CDR2 FQGNSA. This CDR3 contains 16 residues. The source was CD4+ T cells sorted from blood, collected at week 0. The gene calls are TRBV7-2 and TRBJ2-5, with 7 positions matching TRBD2. The receptor's source is a human donor with alopecia areata. The CDR3 region has the DNA TGTGCCAGCAGCCCTCCGGTGGGGGGGGGCCAAGAGACCCAGTACTTC. This gives the protein CASSPPVGGGQETQYF.